This entry features one T cell receptor (beta chain) sequence. Its cognate antigen has yet to be identified. Base qualities are missing; no much larger clone stands one base away. Relative to germline, V is missing 0 bases and J is missing 2 bases, with 3 bases of the junction outside any gene match. For CDR1 and CDR2, the germline V gene lists SGHVS and FQNEAQ. The CDR3 has 16 amino acids, counting the end cysteine and phenylalanine. CDR3 DNA only is kept here, 48 bases in frame from base 1. This sample stems from a study of blood T cell repertoires in COVID-19 (dated by TCRdb to about 2020). Notes on the research overall: Samples from collaborators originated in the United States, Italy and Spain and spanned both the acute and convalescent phases of COVID-19. Deeply sampled blood TCRbeta repertoires from subjects exposed to, actively infected with, or recovered from COVID-19 were included in the dataset. The prospective study material was composed of cDNA or gDNA derived from T cells, B-cell-depleted T cells, or PBMCs. The samples were drawn from the first 160 participants of the ongoing ImmuneRACE study and from over a thousand subjects provided by 6 global collaborators. The repertoires were made available in a free public database intended to serve as a resource for research on the immune response to SARS-CoV-2. Nearly every sample came with metadata listing a de-identified subject ID, COVID-19 status, age in years and sex. Where HLA class I and class II types were available, the types were taken from metadata supplied by the sample provider, not from assay-based typing.

In the prospective study, participants were about 18 to 89 years old, resided in fewer than 25 geographic areas of the United States, and were enrolled through a virtual design. In the prospective study, participants were assigned to cohorts based on the clinical history participants reported in a screening survey and a study questionnaire. ImmuneRACE Cohort 3 recovered participants were defined by two consecutive negative NP/OP PCR tests, healthcare professional clearance, or symptom resolution. In the prospective study, mobile phlebotomists collected whole blood, serum and a nasopharyngeal or oropharyngeal swab from each participant. Participants in the prospective study had the option to provide additional blood draws and questionnaires over a roughly two-month period. Blood samples from the prospective study were shipped frozen or at room temperature prior to DNA extraction. Study-wide findings and limitations: Clinical and demographic metadata were provided uncurated, with the amount varying by source and participant.

The immunoSEQ Assay, a bias-controlled multiplex PCR, was used to amplify TCRbeta CDR3 regions from genomic DNA. Turning to the authors' computational methods: Nucleated cell counts per sample were estimated from amplification of reference gene primers within the assay. To quantify the absolute abundance of each unique TCRbeta CDR3 rearrangement, sequence reads were collapsed and filtered. Productive Simpson clonality was computed per sample as the square root of Simpson's diversity index over productive rearrangements. Held by TCRdb, this immuneACCESS table contains in-frame sequences only and omits some clones. Under half of the omission traces to an unresolved V gene where checked; the cause of the rest is unknown. The V and J calls and clone size come from that table; D and trimming were worked out from the DNA. Within this sample are about 280,000 clones, with 70% to 90% of them counted one time only. The ten largest clones capture 6% of the sample.

The rearrangement joined TRBV7-8 to TRBJ1-5; 8 central bases correspond to TRBD1. Sequenced material: PBMCs or T cells enriched from blood (not recorded which). This sequence was found in a woman aged 40 to 50 who had recovered from COVID-19. CDR3 sequence: CASSLALGQGNQPQHF. The nucleotide sequence is TGTGCCAGCAGCTTAGCTTTGGGACAGGGCAATCAGCCCCAGCATTTT.